These 6 T cell receptor beta chains share one sample of origin, sequenced in a study of blood T cell repertoires in COVID-19. Assay used: immunoSEQ multiplex PCR; TCRdb lists only in-frame clones, some missing. The repertoire includes about 190,000 clones, about 90% of them detected once, and roughly 0.6% sits in the top ten. The sequenced sample was peripheral blood. Receptors originate from a man aged 45-60 years with acute or convalescent COVID-19.

This rearrangement joins TRBV2 to TRBJ1-5, with D possibly TRBD1 on 6 matching bases. Germline CDR1 and CDR2: SNHLY and FYNNEI. The V gene lost 5 bases and the J gene lost 6 bases, with 17 bases spanning the gap. The CDR3 is 15 residues long. For the CDR3, the DNA is TGTGCCAGCAGTAGACAGGCCAGCGAAGGTCAGCCCCAGCATTTT. Its protein is CASSRQASEGQPQHF.

The J gene is TRBJ1-4, the V gene TRBV4-1; D unclear. The V and J ends lost 1 base and 2 bases respectively, with 11 bases between them. This CDR3 spans 16 amino acids. Per the germline V gene, CDR1 is MGHRA and CDR2 is YSYEKL. The CDR3 protein is CASSQVPRLTNEKLFF. In DNA form, the CDR3 reads TGCGCCAGCAGCCAAGTTCCGAGGTTGACTAATGAAAAACTGTTTTTT.

The rearrangement links TRBV6-5 to TRBJ2-3; 7 bases are a match to TRBD1. This CDR3 is 16 amino acids long. Unmatched junction bases numbered 4, after V lost 0 bases and J lost 1 base. Germline CDR1 and CDR2: MNHEY and SVGAGI. The CDR3 protein is CASSYSTGYRTDTQYF. CDR3 sequence (DNA): TGTGCCAGCAGTTACTCGACAGGGTACCGCACAGATACGCAGTATTTT.

There are a few counts of this clone. The CDR3 region has the DNA TGTGCCAGCAGTTCATCGACAGGCTTGAACACCGGGGAGCTGTTTTTT. Protein: CASSSSTGLNTGELFF. The rearrangement joins TRBV6-5 to TRBJ2-2, with D perhaps matching TRBD1 (6 bases). The CDR3 runs 16 residues. V was pared by 4 bases and J by 1 base, with 13 bases between. In germline, CDR1 is MNHEY, CDR2 SVGAGI.

The rearrangement joins TRBV7-9 to TRBJ1-3; D perhaps matches TRBD1 (5 bases). Germline values: CDR1 SEHNR, CDR2 FQNEAQ (reference sequence). This CDR3 is built from 14 residues. Trimming stripped 5 bases from V and 2 bases from J, with 10 bases between. CDR3: CASSRPGPGNTIYF. The CDR3 nucleotides read TGTGCCAGCAGCCGTCCAGGGCCTGGAAACACCATATATTTT.

V usage is TRBV12-3 or TRBV12-4 and J usage is TRBJ1-1; the D gene is possibly TRBD1 (6 bases). Deletions cut 7 bases from V and 5 bases from J, with 14 bases between. The CDR3 has 13 residues. The CDR3 protein is CASNRGRETEAFF. The DNA of the CDR3 is TGTGCCAGCAATCGGGGGCGGGAGACTGAAGCTTTCTTT.